These 20 T cell receptor beta chains came from one sample sequenced in a study of OX40 agonist ivuxolimab in advanced cancers. TCRdb's table, derived via immunoSEQ multiplex PCR, lists solely in-frame clones and lacks some. The table has more than 65,000 clones, around 89% seen once; the top ten hold 8% to 11%. This specimen consisted of CD4+ or CD8+ T cells sorted from blood, obtained in a trial of the OX40 agonist ivuxolimab. All receptors come from an adult with an advanced solid tumor such as melanoma, head and neck, liver or kidney cancer.

The rearrangement joins TRBV7-9 to TRBJ2-7; D may be TRBD1 or TRBD2 (5 bases each). V was shortened by 2 bases and J by 3 bases, with 11 bases between the two germline ends. CDR1 and CDR2 from the germline V gene are SEHNR and FQNEAQ (reference sequence). The CDR3 contains 14 residues. The CDR3 spells CASSLFAGSYEQYF. CDR3 nucleotide sequence: TGTGCCAGCAGCTTATTTGCAGGGAGCTACGAGCAGTACTTC.

This chain's CDR3 is CASSDGPSGNNEQFF. The CDR3 DNA sequence: TGTGCCAGCAGTGATGGACCTAGCGGGAACAATGAGCAGTTCTTC. The V gene is TRBV25-1, the J gene TRBJ2-1, with 9 bases fitting TRBD2. J was trimmed by 5 bases and V by 3 bases; bases with no gene match: 5. The CDR3 has 15 residues. Germline V gene data show CDR1 as MGHDK and CDR2 as SYGVNS.

CDR3 region: CASSLANYGYTF. CDR3 sequence (DNA): TGTGCCAGCAGTTTAGCTAACTATGGCTACACCTTC. V usage is TRBV6-1 and J usage is TRBJ1-2, with D hard to call. Trimming shortened V by 5 bases and J by 0 bases, and 4 bases separated the two germline ends. CDR1 and CDR2 (germline): MNHNS, SASEGT. This CDR3 spans 12 amino acids.

In its sample, this clone was seen once. J is TRBJ2-1 and V is TRBV6-1; 7 bases match TRBD1. The CDR3 contains 14 residues. V was clipped by 8 bases and J by 5 bases; unmatched bases: 9. The germline gives CDR1 MNHNS, CDR2 SASEGT. Here the CDR3 reads CASRSRGRNNEQFF. In DNA form, the CDR3 reads TGTGCCAGCCGAAGCAGGGGGAGAAACAATGAGCAGTTCTTC.

The chain links TRBV10-3 to TRBJ2-1, with 7 positions matching TRBD2. Trimming cost V 0 bases and J 7 bases; bases outside gene matches: 9. The CDR3 contains 16 residues. Germline assignment: CDR1 ENHRY and CDR2 SYGVKD. Here the CDR3 reads CAISESLAERVNEQFF. CDR3 nucleotide sequence: TGTGCCATCAGTGAGTCGCTAGCGGAACGTGTAAATGAGCAGTTCTTC.

V gene TRBV5-1 combines with J gene TRBJ2-3; 13 bases line up with TRBD2. The CDR3 length is 17 residues. Germline values: CDR1 SGHRS, CDR2 YFSETQ. V dropped 2 bases and J dropped 2; count of bases not matched to a gene: 5. In nucleotides, the CDR3 is TGCGCCAGCAGCTTCGAGGGACTAGCGGGATTCACAGATACGCAGTATTTT. Translated, it gives CASSFEGLAGFTDTQYF.

The V and J genes are TRBV7-2 and TRBJ2-5; 10 nucleotides line up with TRBD2. The CDR3 runs 16 residues. CDR1 and CDR2 (germline): SGHTA, FQGNSA. V lost 0 bases to trimming and J lost 2 bases; unmatched junction nucleotides: 3. CDR3 in amino acids: CASSLALLAGQETQYF. In DNA form, the CDR3 reads TGTGCCAGCAGCTTAGCGTTACTAGCGGGACAAGAGACCCAGTACTTC.

The chain uses TRBV6-4 and TRBJ2-7, with D maybe TRBD2 (6 bases). This CDR3 has 14 residues. The ends were cut back, 0 bases at V and 5 bases at J, with 11 bases in the middle. Germline CDR1 and CDR2: MRHNA and SNTAGT. The CDR3 coding sequence is TGTGCCAGCAGTGACTCGTACGGAGGGGACGAGCAGTACTTC. This gives the protein CASSDSYGGDEQYF.

The genes are TRBV11-3 and TRBJ2-3, with 9 positions matching TRBD2. This CDR3 comprises 15 residues. J gave up 10 bases and V 4 bases, and 12 bases lay outside the gene matches. CDR1 is SGHNT and CDR2 is YENEEA in the germline V gene. The CDR3 protein is CASSWRLAATGAQYF. DNA of the CDR3: TGTGCCAGCAGCTGGAGACTAGCGGCCACCGGGGCGCAGTATTTT.

This clone appeared once. The genes are TRBV19 and TRBJ1-5; D remains unclear. Germline V lookup: CDR1 LNHDA, CDR2 SQIVND (reference sequence). The CDR3 consists of 13 residues. Trimming removed 3 bases at V and 4 bases at J, with 7 bases between. CDR3 sequence (DNA): TGTGCCAGTAGTATCCGAGGAAATCAGCCCCAGCATTTT. The encoded protein is CASSIRGNQPQHF.

The rearrangement links TRBV9 to TRBJ1-5; D is unresolved. CDR3 length: 14 residues. With 0 bases removed from V and 7 bases from J, the gap between germline ends came to 11 bases. Germline V CDR1 and CDR2: SGDLS, YYNGEE. CDR3 sequence reads: CASSVEKVEQPQHF. CDR3 DNA sequence: TGTGCCAGCAGCGTAGAAAAGGTTGAACAGCCCCAGCATTTT.

This chain uses TRBV28 with TRBJ2-2; no definite D call. CDR1 and CDR2 (germline): MDHEN, SYDVKM. Trimming removed 4 bases at V and 1 base at J, with 7 bases between. This CDR3 is built from 14 residues. The DNA of the CDR3 is TGTGCCAGCAGTTCCAACATGAACACCGGGGAGCTGTTTTTT. It yields the protein CASSSNMNTGELFF.

A remark on this clone: One end of the junction does not line up with germline, which may come from a read error. This chain connects TRBV4-1 to TRBJ1-1; D call uncertain. Per germline, CDR1 MGHRA and CDR2 YSYEKL. The CDR3 contains 10 residues. The CDR3 DNA is TGTGCCAGCGGTAACACTGAAGCTTTCTTT. Translated: CASGNTEAFF.

The gene calls are TRBV30 and TRBJ1-2, with D possibly TRBD1 on 5 matching bases. Germline V gives CDR1 GTSNPN, CDR2 SVGIG (reference sequence). V dropped 6 bases and J dropped 3 bases, with 14 bases sitting between them. The CDR3 sequence is 13 residues long. Here the CDR3 reads CACTAGYDYGYTF. CDR3 coding DNA: TGTGCCTGTACCGCAGGGTACGACTATGGCTACACCTTC.

The V call is TRBV7-9, the J call TRBJ2-1; TRBD2 matches at 9 bases. This CDR3 has 16 amino acids. Unmatched junction bases numbered 8, after V lost 2 bases and J lost 6 bases. CDR1 and CDR2 from the germline V gene are SEHNR and FQNEAQ (reference sequence). CDR3 coding DNA: TGTGCCAGCAGCTTATCGTCGACTAGCGGATTCAATGAGCAGTTCTTC. Amino acids: CASSLSSTSGFNEQFF.

The CDR3 nucleotides read TGCGCCAGCAGCTTGTCTGGGGGTATCAACGAGCAGTACTTC. This codes for CASSLSGGINEQYF. The chain uses TRBV5-1 and TRBJ2-7; D possibly uses TRBD1 or TRBD2 (5 bases each). Trimming stripped 1 base from V and 5 bases from J, with 13 bases between. Germline V CDR1 and CDR2: SGHRS, YFSETQ. The CDR3 covers 14 residues. The variable domain in full, completed from reference TRBV5-1 and TRBJ2-7, reads KAGVTQTPRYLIKTRGQQVTLSCSPISGHRSVSWYQQTPGQGLQFLFEYFSETQRNKGNFPGRFSGRQFSNSRSEMNVSTLELGDSALYLCASSLSGGINEQYFGPGTRLTVT.

The V and J genes are TRBV6-1 and TRBJ2-7, with 7 bases matching TRBD1. The CDR3 is 14 amino acids. CDR1 and CDR2 (germline): MNHNS, SASEGT. V trimming: 6 bases; J trimming: 1 base; junction bases outside the gene matches: 6. CDR3 region: CASRTGTASYEQYF. CDR3 bases: TGTGCCAGCAGAACCGGGACAGCTTCCTACGAGCAGTACTTC.

The rearrangement uses TRBV21-1 and TRBJ1-4. TRBV21-1 is a known pseudogene. The CDR3 runs 15 residues. The CDR3 coding sequence is TGTGCCTTCCGGGTGAGGGCCGCAACTAATGAAAAACTGTTTTTT. This codes for CAFRVRAATNEKLFF.

The CDR3: CSVRDRGLTGELFF. The DNA for the CDR3 is TGCAGCGTTAGGGACAGGGGGTTGACCGGGGAGCTGTTTTTT. This chain links TRBV29-1 with TRBJ2-2; 11 nucleotides agree with TRBD1. V dropped 5 bases and J dropped 5; count of bases not matched to a gene: 4. Germline V lookup: CDR1 SQVTM, CDR2 ANQGSEA. The CDR3 is 14 residues long.

The CDR3 region is CASSLQRVLTDTQYF. CDR3 nucleotide sequence: TGTGCCAGCAGCCTTCAGCGGGTACTAACAGATACGCAGTATTTT. This rearrangement joins TRBV7-2 to TRBJ2-3, with D possibly being TRBD2 (6 bases). Germline CDR1 is SGHTA and CDR2 is FQGNSA. V was cut by 5 bases and J by 3 bases, with 15 bases left in between. The CDR3 is made up of 15 amino acids. The whole variable domain, filled in from reference TRBV7-2 and TRBJ2-3, reads GAGVSQSPSNKVTEKGKDVELRCDPISGHTALYWYRQSLGQGLEFLIYFQGNSAPDKSGLPSDRFSAERTGGSVSTLTIQRTQQEDSAVYLCASSLQRVLTDTQYFGPGTRLTVL.